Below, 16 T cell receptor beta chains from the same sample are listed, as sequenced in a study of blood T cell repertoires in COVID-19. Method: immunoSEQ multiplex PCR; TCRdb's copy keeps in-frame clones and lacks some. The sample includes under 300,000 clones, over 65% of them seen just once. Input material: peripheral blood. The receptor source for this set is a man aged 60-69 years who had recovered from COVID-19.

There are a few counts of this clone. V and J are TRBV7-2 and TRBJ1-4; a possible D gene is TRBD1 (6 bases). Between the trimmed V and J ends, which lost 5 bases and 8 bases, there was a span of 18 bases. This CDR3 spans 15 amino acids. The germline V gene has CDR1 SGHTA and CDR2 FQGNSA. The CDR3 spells CASSLEGVPGEKLFF. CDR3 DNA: TGTGCCAGCAGCCTAGAGGGGGTCCCGGGAGAAAAACTGTTTTTT.

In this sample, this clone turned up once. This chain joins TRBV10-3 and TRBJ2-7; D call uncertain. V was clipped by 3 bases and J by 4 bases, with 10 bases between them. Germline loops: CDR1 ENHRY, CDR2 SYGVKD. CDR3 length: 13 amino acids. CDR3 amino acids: CAISDTAKYEQYF. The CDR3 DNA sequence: TGTGCCATCAGTGATACAGCCAAGTACGAGCAGTACTTC.

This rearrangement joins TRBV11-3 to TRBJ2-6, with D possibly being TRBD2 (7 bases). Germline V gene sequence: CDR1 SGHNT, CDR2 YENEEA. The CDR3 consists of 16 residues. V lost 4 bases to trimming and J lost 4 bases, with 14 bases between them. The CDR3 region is CASSSWGGSGANVLTF. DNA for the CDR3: TGTGCCAGCAGCTCATGGGGGGGCTCAGGGGCCAACGTCCTGACTTTC. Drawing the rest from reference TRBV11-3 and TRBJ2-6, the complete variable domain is EAGVVQSPRYKIIEKKQPVAFWCNPISGHNTLYWYLQNLGQGPELLIRYENEEAVDDSQLPKDRFSAERLKGVDSTLKIQPAELGDSAVYLCASSSWGGSGANVLTFGAGSRLTVL.

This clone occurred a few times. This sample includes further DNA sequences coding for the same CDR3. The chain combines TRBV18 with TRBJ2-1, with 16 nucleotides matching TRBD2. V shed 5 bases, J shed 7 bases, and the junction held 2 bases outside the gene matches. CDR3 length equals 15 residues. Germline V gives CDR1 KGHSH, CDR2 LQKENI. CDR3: CASSSGLAGGNEQFF. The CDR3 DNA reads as TGTGCCAGCTCATCGGGACTAGCGGGAGGGAATGAGCAGTTCTTC.

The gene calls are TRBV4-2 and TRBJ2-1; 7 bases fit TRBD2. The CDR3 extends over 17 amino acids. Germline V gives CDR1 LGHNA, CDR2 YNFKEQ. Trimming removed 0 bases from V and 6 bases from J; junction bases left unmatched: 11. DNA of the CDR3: TGTGCCAGCAGCCAAGACACGGGCCGGGGGAGGGCCAATGAGCAGTTCTTC. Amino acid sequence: CASSQDTGRGRANEQFF.

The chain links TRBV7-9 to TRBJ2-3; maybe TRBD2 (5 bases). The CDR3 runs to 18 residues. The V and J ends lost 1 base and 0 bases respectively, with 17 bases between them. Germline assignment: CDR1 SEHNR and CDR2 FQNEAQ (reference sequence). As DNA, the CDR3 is TGTGCCAGCAGCTTAGTAGGAGGACCCCGTCCTAGCACAGATACGCAGTATTTT. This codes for CASSLVGGPRPSTDTQYF.

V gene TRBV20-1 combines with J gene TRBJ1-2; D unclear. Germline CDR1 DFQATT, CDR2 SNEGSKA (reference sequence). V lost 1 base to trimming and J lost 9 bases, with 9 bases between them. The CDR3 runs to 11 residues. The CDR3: CSARVAGRYTF. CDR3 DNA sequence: TGCAGTGCTAGAGTTGCGGGTCGCTACACCTTC.

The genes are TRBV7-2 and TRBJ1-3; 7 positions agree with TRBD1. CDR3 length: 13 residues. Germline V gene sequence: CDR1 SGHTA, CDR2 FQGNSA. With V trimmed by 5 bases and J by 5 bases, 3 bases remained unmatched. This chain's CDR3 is CASSQDRRNTIYF. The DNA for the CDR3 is TGTGCCAGCAGCCAGGACAGGCGAAACACCATATATTTT.

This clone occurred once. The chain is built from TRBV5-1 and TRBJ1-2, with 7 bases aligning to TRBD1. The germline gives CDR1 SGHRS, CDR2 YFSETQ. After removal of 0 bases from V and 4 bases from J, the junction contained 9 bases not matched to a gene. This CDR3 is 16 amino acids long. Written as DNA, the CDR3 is TGCGCCAGCAGCTTGGGGGGACAGTCGACGATCTATGGCTACACCTTC. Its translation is CASSLGGQSTIYGYTF.

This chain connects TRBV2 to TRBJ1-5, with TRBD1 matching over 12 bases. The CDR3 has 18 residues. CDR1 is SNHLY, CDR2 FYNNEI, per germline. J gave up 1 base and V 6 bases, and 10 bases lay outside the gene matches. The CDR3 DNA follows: TGTGCCAGCAGCTCCGGGACAGGGGGCCAAAAAAGCAATCAGCCCCAGCATTTT. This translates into CASSSGTGGQKSNQPQHF.

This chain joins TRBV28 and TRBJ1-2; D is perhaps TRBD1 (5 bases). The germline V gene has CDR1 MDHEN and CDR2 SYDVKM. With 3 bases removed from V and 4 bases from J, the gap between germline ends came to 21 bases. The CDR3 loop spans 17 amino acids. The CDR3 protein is CASSFRGVVGGSYGYTF. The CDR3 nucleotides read TGTGCCAGCAGTTTTCGGGGGGTAGTTGGAGGTTCCTATGGCTACACCTTC.

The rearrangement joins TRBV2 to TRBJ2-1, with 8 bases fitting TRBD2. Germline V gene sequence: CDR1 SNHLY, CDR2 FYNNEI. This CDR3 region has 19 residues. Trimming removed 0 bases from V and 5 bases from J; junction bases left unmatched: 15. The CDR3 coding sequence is TGTGCCAGCAGTGAAGCGCTTCGGGGGGGGACGGGTTTGGACAATGAGCAGTTCTTC. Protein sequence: CASSEALRGGTGLDNEQFF. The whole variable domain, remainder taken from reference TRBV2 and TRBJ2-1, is EPEVTQTPSHQVTQMGQEVILRCVPISNHLYFYWYRQILGQKVEFLVSFYNNEISEKSEIFDDQFSVERPDGSNFTLKIRSTKLEDSAMYFCASSEALRGGTGLDNEQFFGPGTRLTVL.

The CDR3 nucleotides read TGTGCCACCAGCACGCACCGGGACAGGGGTTCACCCCTCCACTTT. It encodes CATSTHRDRGSPLHF. The chain links TRBV15 to TRBJ1-6; TRBD1 agrees at 10 bases. The length of the CDR3 is 15 residues. With V trimmed by 4 bases and J by 9 bases, 6 bases remained unmatched. Germline lookup yields CDR1 LNHNV and CDR2 YYDKDF (reference sequence). The full variable domain, in which reference TRBV15 and TRBJ1-6 provide the parts outside the CDR3, is DAMVIQNPRYQVTQFGKPVTLSCSQTLNHNVMYWYQQKSSQAPKLLFHYYDKDFNNEADTPDNFQSRRPNTSFCFLDIRSPGLGDTAMYLCATSTHRDRGSPLHFGNGTRLTVT.

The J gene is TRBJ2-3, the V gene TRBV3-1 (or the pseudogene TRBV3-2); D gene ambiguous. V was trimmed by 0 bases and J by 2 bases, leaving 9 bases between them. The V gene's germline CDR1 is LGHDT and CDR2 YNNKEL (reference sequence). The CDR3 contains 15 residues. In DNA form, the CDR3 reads TGTGCCAGCAGCCAAGATGGGCTCCTCACAGATACGCAGTATTTT. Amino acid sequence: CASSQDGLLTDTQYF.

The CDR3 bases are TGTGCCAGCAGTGAGACAGTTTTGGGAACTGAAGCTTTCTTT. This sequence encodes CASSETVLGTEAFF. J is TRBJ1-1 and V is TRBV6-1, with a tentative D call TRBD1 (5 bases). CDR1 and CDR2 (germline): MNHNS, SASEGT. Trimming cost V 3 bases and J 5 bases, with 13 bases left between them. This CDR3 comprises 14 residues.

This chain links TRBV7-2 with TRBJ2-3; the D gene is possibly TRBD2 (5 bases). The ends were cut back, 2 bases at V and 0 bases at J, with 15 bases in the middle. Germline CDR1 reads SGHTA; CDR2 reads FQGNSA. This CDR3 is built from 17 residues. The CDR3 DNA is TGTGCCAGCAGCTTACTTGCCGGGAAAACTAGCACAGATACGCAGTATTTT. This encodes CASSLLAGKTSTDTQYF.